This TCR beta chain emerged from a study of blood T cell repertoires in COVID-19. The table came from immunoSEQ multiplex PCR; TCRdb's copy has only in-frame clones and leaves some out. In the table there are about 250,000 clones, around 90% of which are singletons. The CDR3 is 16 amino acids. CDR1 is SEHNR, CDR2 FQNEAQ, per germline (reference sequence). V gave up 1 base and J gave up 2 bases; unmatched junction bases: 7. The sample consisted of peripheral blood. The chain employs TRBV7-9 and TRBJ1-2; TRBD1 matches at 7 bases. This receptor was taken from a man between 18 and 35 years old with active or convalescent COVID-19. DNA for the CDR3: TGTGCCAGCAGCTTAGGGTTCGGACAGGACAACTATGGCTACACCTTC. Translating it yields CASSLGFGQDNYGYTF.